The next 14 T cell receptor beta chains were all read from a single sample in a study of blood T cell repertoires in COVID-19. Produced via immunoSEQ multiplex PCR; TCRdb's table is partial and in-frame only. The sample consists of some 390,000 clones, about nine tenths of them appearing once. The sequenced material came from PBMCs or T cells enriched from blood (not recorded which). These receptors were collected from a woman in her twenties or thirties who had recovered from COVID-19.

The chain recombines TRBV5-1 with TRBJ2-7; D remains ambiguous. V was trimmed by 4 bases and J by 5 bases, leaving 19 bases between them. CDR1 and CDR2 (germline): SGHRS, YFSETQ. This CDR3 is built from 15 residues. The CDR3: CASSILASSYDEQYF. For the CDR3, the DNA is TGCGCCAGCAGCATCCTGGCCTCCTCTTACGACGAGCAGTACTTC.

The chain joins TRBV5-1 to TRBJ1-4; D is possibly TRBD1 (6 bases). Trimming pared 4 bases from V and 7 bases from J, leaving 17 bases between. CDR3 length: 15 residues. Germline CDR1 SGHRS, CDR2 YFSETQ. The CDR3 region is CASSKSQGLAEKLFF. In DNA form, the CDR3 reads TGCGCCAGCAGCAAAAGTCAGGGGCTAGCTGAAAAACTGTTTTTT.

The chain has TRBV9 and TRBJ2-7; D unclear. V was pared by 1 base and J by 0 bases, with 8 bases between. Germline CDR1 is SGDLS and CDR2 is YYNGEE. The CDR3 is made up of 14 amino acids. Written as DNA, the CDR3 is TGTGCCAGCAGCGTAAGTCGGTTCTCCTACGAGCAGTACTTC. Its translation is CASSVSRFSYEQYF.

The V gene is TRBV5-1, the J gene TRBJ2-1; TRBD2 is a possible D gene (5 bases). Trimming removed 1 base from V and 7 bases from J, with 15 bases in between. This CDR3 region has 15 residues. Germline V gene lookup returns CDR1 SGHRS and CDR2 YFSETQ. The CDR3 DNA reads as TGCGCCAGCAGCTTGAATGCGGGTACTTATAATGAGCAGTTCTTC. Translation gives CASSLNAGTYNEQFF.

To note about this clone: Other nucleotide sequences from this sample produce the same CDR3. The chain combines TRBV11-3 with TRBJ2-1; 10 nucleotides match TRBD2. The CDR3 spans 12 residues. V shed 5 bases, J shed 16 bases, and the junction held 8 bases outside the gene matches. Germline V gene data show CDR1 as SGHNT and CDR2 as YENEEA. CDR3 coding DNA: TGTGCCAGCAGCCAAACTAGCGGGGAACAATTCTTC. Translating it yields CASSQTSGEQFF.

CDR3 bases: TGTGCCAGCATAGCGGGAGTTGGTTACCAAGAGACCCAGTACTTC. It specifies CASIAGVGYQETQYF. The genes are TRBV7-6 and TRBJ2-5; the match to TRBD2 covers 9 bases. Germline CDR1 and CDR2: SGHVS and FNYEAQ. The CDR3 contains 15 residues. The J segment lost 0 bases and the V segment lost 7 bases, leaving 6 bases of the junction unmatched.

CDR3: CASSLEGFGPNQPQHF. The CDR3 DNA reads TGTGCCAGCAGTTTAGAGGGATTTGGGCCCAATCAGCCCCAGCATTTT. The V gene is TRBV28, the J gene TRBJ1-5; D uncertain. The germline V and J ends were trimmed by 2 bases and 3 bases, with 14 bases remaining between them. This CDR3 contains 16 residues. Germline lookup yields CDR1 MDHEN and CDR2 SYDVKM. Full variable domain (missing parts from reference TRBV28 and TRBJ1-5): DVKVTQSSRYLVKRTGEKVFLECVQDMDHENMFWYRQDPGLGLRLIYFSYDVKMKEKGDIPEGYSVSREKKERFSLILESASTNQTSMYLCASSLEGFGPNQPQHFGDGTRLSIL.

This clone was found once. The CDR3 nucleotides are TGCGCCAGCAGCTTGGCCACAGGGGGCGCACACTACGAGCAGTACTTC. It specifies CASSLATGGAHYEQYF. The rearrangement uses TRBV5-1 and TRBJ2-7; TRBD1 agrees at 9 bases. Looked up from germline, CDR1 is SGHRS and CDR2 is YFSETQ. V was pared by 0 bases and J by 3 bases, with 7 bases of the junction left unmatched. The length of the CDR3 is 16 residues.

CDR3 in DNA: TGCAGTGCCCGACAGGGGTGGGAGCTGTTTTTT. Translating it yields CSARQGWELFF. The chain carries TRBV20-1 and TRBJ2-2, with 8 positions matching TRBD1. In germline, CDR1 is DFQATT, CDR2 SNEGSKA (reference sequence). The V segment lost 6 bases and the J segment 9 bases; nucleotides outside the gene matches: 3. This CDR3 is built from 11 residues.

Here the CDR3 DNA reads TGTGCCAGCAGCGGGACTAGCGGGAGAAGGGATGAGCAGTTCTTC. It specifies CASSGTSGRRDEQFF. This chain uses TRBV7-9 with TRBJ2-1; 14 positions match TRBD2. Germline V lookup: CDR1 SEHNR, CDR2 FQNEAQ (reference sequence). This CDR3 region has 15 residues. With V trimmed by 5 bases and J by 8 bases, 5 bases remained unmatched.

V is TRBV27 and J is TRBJ2-7; no definite D call. The CDR3 runs to 16 residues. V lost 0 bases to trimming and J lost 0 bases, with 12 bases between them. CDR1 is MNHEY, CDR2 SMNVEV, per germline (reference sequence). Written as DNA, the CDR3 is TGTGCCAGCAGTTTATCGGTGGCGGAGAGCTCCTACGAGCAGTACTTC. This translates into CASSLSVAESSYEQYF.

The chain combines TRBV7-9 with TRBJ2-7, with D possibly TRBD1 on 5 matching bases. The CDR3 extends over 15 amino acids. Per germline, CDR1 SEHNR and CDR2 FQNEAQ (reference sequence). The V end lost 5 bases, the J end lost 5 bases, and 19 bases lay between the germline ends. CDR3 DNA sequence: TGTGCCAGCAGCCGAGCAGGGTTTTCATTGAACGAGCAGTACTTC. The encoded protein is CASSRAGFSLNEQYF.

The chain joins TRBV30 to TRBJ1-1; D gene unclear. This CDR3 is built from 11 residues. Trimming took off 3 bases at V and 5 bases at J, with 7 bases between the two ends. Per the germline V gene, CDR1 is GTSNPN and CDR2 is SVGIG (reference sequence). The CDR3 region has the DNA TGTGCCTGGAGACACAAAACTGAAGCTTTCTTT. Its protein is CAWRHKTEAFF.

This rearrangement joins TRBV5-4 to TRBJ2-5, with D possibly matching TRBD2 (5 bases). Germline assignment: CDR1 SGHNT and CDR2 YYREEE (reference sequence). The CDR3 contains 13 residues. Trimming cost V 5 bases and J 4 bases, with 12 bases left between them. The CDR3, as DNA: TGTGCCAGCAGTCCGGGGTTAAGAGAGACCCAGTACTTC. Amino acid sequence: CASSPGLRETQYF.